This T cell receptor (beta chain) was obtained from a study of T cell repertoires in cytomegalovirus infection. In the study overall: It can be stated that public TCR beta signatures indicated CMV infection as well as a matching HLA type.

CDR1 and CDR2 from the germline V gene are MNHEY and SVGAGI. The CDR3 length is 16 residues. V was pared by 0 bases and J by 8 bases, with 7 bases of the junction left unmatched. This clonotype has just a few counts. TCRdb re-analysed the reads in MiXCR, keeping a single row per CDR3 protein. The top ten hold around half of the sample, which has about 250,000 distinct CDR3 sequences, about 15% seen once. The chain links TRBV6-5 to TRBJ2-1; TRBD2 matches at 10 bases. The source material was CD8+ T cells from PBMCs. The sequence was collected from a human donor in good health (CMV status not recorded). Some clones in this sample may be carry-over from other donors' samples. The CDR3 DNA follows: TGTGCCAGCAGTTACTCGGGGCTAGCGGGGGTTGATGAGCAGTTCTTC. Encoded protein: CASSYSGLAGVDEQFF.